The 16 T cell receptor beta chains below all came from one sample that was sequenced in a study of beta chain features in type 1 diabetes. Expressed TCRB transcripts got sequenced, as all isolated RNA was reverse transcribed. Generated by immunoSEQ multiplex PCR, the TCRdb table keeps only in-frame clones and is missing some. Of hundreds of thousands of clones listed, less than 15% are singletons. Material for sequencing was central memory CD4+ T cells from blood. The receptors stem from a man aged 25-45 years in good health.

Only a few counts were recorded for this clone. The rearrangement links TRBV7-6 to TRBJ1-1; D is undetermined. V lost 8 bases, J lost 0 bases, and 10 bases lay in between. The germline V gene encodes CDR1 SGHVS and CDR2 FNYEAQ. The CDR3 has 13 residues. In DNA form, the CDR3 reads TGTGCCAGCGGGCTCACCATGAACACTGAAGCTTTCTTT. The encoded protein is CASGLTMNTEAFF.

This clone was seen repeatedly, ten times or more. The J gene is TRBJ2-5, the V gene TRBV19, with D uncertain. The CDR3 has 11 residues. V was pared by 5 bases and J by 7 bases, with 8 bases between. Germline V lookup: CDR1 LNHDA, CDR2 SQIVND (reference sequence). CDR3 sequence (DNA): TGTGCCAGTAGTCGATGGGGGACCCAGTACTTC. This sequence encodes CASSRWGTQYF.

This clone has only a few counts. J is TRBJ2-3 and V is TRBV7-2; D perhaps matches TRBD2 (5 bases). This CDR3 has 14 residues. Per germline, CDR1 SGHTA and CDR2 FQGNSA. The V gene lost 1 base and the J gene lost 4 bases, with 9 bases spanning the gap. The CDR3 region is CASSLGRLADTQYF. CDR3 bases: TGTGCCAGCAGCTTAGGGAGGCTGGCAGATACGCAGTATTTT.

The genes are TRBV9 and TRBJ2-1, with D perhaps matching TRBD1 or TRBD2 (5 bases each). The CDR3 extends over 14 amino acids. Germline CDR1 and CDR2: SGDLS and YYNGEE. With 3 bases removed from V and 2 bases from J, the gap between germline ends came to 9 bases. This CDR3 is CASSAGTTYNEQFF. CDR3 DNA sequence: TGTGCCAGCAGCGCGGGGACCACCTACAATGAGCAGTTCTTC.

V usage is TRBV20-1 and J usage is TRBJ2-1; 8 bases agree with TRBD2. Germline V gene data show CDR1 as DFQATT and CDR2 as SNEGSKA (reference sequence). CDR3 length: 11 amino acids. CDR3 loop: CSGGAFNEQFF. CDR3 bases: TGCAGCGGGGGGGCCTTCAATGAGCAGTTCTTC.

This clone was seen only a few times. This chain connects TRBV5-6 to TRBJ2-3; tentatively, D is TRBD1 (7 bases). The CDR3 totals 16 residues. V was trimmed by 2 bases and J by 4 bases, leaving 17 bases between them. Germline V gene data show CDR1 as SGHDT and CDR2 as YYEEEE. The CDR3 is CASSFTGAGPADTQYF. In DNA, the CDR3 is TGTGCCAGCAGCTTCACAGGGGCGGGACCTGCAGATACGCAGTATTTT.

CDR3 nucleotides: TGTGCCAGCAGCCTTTTGACTAGCGGGACTAATGAGCAGTTCTTC. This codes for CASSLLTSGTNEQFF. V is TRBV11-2 and J is TRBJ2-1; 11 bases fit TRBD2. Germline assignment: CDR1 SGHAT and CDR2 FQNNGV. This CDR3 has 15 amino acids. V lost 5 bases to trimming and J lost 7 bases; unmatched junction nucleotides: 7.

This clone was recorded many times. The chain joins TRBV4-3 to TRBJ1-6; tentatively, D is TRBD1 (5 bases). Germline CDR1 LGHNA, CDR2 YSLEER. This CDR3 is built from 14 residues. The germline V and J ends were trimmed by 4 bases and 9 bases, with 13 bases remaining between them. The CDR3 reads CASSLVNGGSPLHF. In DNA form, the CDR3 reads TGCGCCAGCAGCCTCGTAAATGGGGGTTCACCCCTCCACTTT.

The CDR3 spells CATIQGHLNTGELFF. Written as DNA, the CDR3 is TGTGCCACCATTCAAGGACACCTGAACACCGGGGAGCTGTTTTTT. The chain carries TRBV19 and TRBJ2-2, with D tentatively TRBD1 (5 bases). The CDR3 runs 15 residues. The germline gives CDR1 LNHDA, CDR2 SQIVND (reference sequence). Trimming shortened V by 10 bases and J by 1 base, and 16 bases separated the two germline ends. Filled out from reference TRBV19 and TRBJ2-2, the complete variable domain reads DGGITQSPKYLFRKEGQNVTLSCEQNLNHDAMYWYRQDPGQGLRLIYYSQIVNDFQKGDIAEGYSVSREKKESFPLTVTSAQKNPTAFYLCATIQGHLNTGELFFGEGSRLTVL.

The chain carries TRBV7-2 and TRBJ2-2, with D possibly being TRBD1 or TRBD2 (6 bases each). V was cut by 4 bases and J by 4 bases, with 16 bases left in between. CDR1 and CDR2 (germline): SGHTA, FQGNSA. This CDR3 is 16 amino acids long. CDR3 nucleotides: TGTGCCAGCAGCTCTACTGACAGGAGGGTCACCGGGGAGCTGTTTTTT. Translating it yields CASSSTDRRVTGELFF.

This clone was detected many times. The chain links TRBV7-9 to TRBJ2-7, with 10 bases aligning to TRBD1. V shed 5 bases and J 2 bases; nucleotides not matched to a gene: 6. CDR1 is SEHNR and CDR2 is FQNEAQ in the germline V gene (reference sequence). This CDR3 is built from 15 residues. CDR3 nucleotides: TGTGCCAGCAGCAAGTCCGGGACAGGGGCCTACGAGCAGTACTTC. It codes for CASSKSGTGAYEQYF.

This chain connects TRBV5-6 to TRBJ2-1; no reliable D call. V shed 2 bases and J shed 6 bases, with 12 bases lying between them. There are 14 residues in the CDR3. The germline gives CDR1 SGHDT, CDR2 YYEEEE. CDR3 sequence: CASSFGGGVNEQFF. DNA of the CDR3: TGTGCCAGCAGCTTCGGCGGTGGGGTCAATGAGCAGTTCTTC.

The chain recombines TRBV6-5 with TRBJ1-6; D not certain. Germline-derived CDR1 and CDR2 are MNHEY and SVGAGI. The CDR3 contains 15 residues. Trimming removed 7 bases at V and 3 bases at J, with 13 bases between. CDR3 residues: CASTREGSYNSPLHF. The CDR3 region has the DNA TGTGCCAGCACGCGAGAGGGTAGCTATAATTCACCCCTCCACTTT.

This clone was detected many times. V usage is TRBV6-5 and J usage is TRBJ1-4; D is perhaps TRBD1 (5 bases). The V gene lost 7 bases and the J gene lost 15 bases, with 15 bases spanning the gap. CDR3 length equals 11 residues. Germline CDR1 is MNHEY and CDR2 is SVGAGI. The CDR3 coding sequence is TGTGCCAGCACGGGAGGAGGAGGGGTGTTTTTT. This gives the protein CASTGGGGVFF.

This clone was seen at least ten times. The CDR3: CASRGWPQYF. CDR3 bases: TGTGCCAGCCGAGGGTGGCCGCAGTATTTT. The chain couples TRBV6-5 to TRBJ2-3, with D perhaps matching TRBD2 (5 bases). Trimming pared 8 bases from V and 10 bases from J, leaving 10 bases between. CDR1 and CDR2 from the germline V gene are MNHEY and SVGAGI. The CDR3 is 10 amino acids.

This clone was picked up a small number of times. V gene TRBV11-2 combines with J gene TRBJ2-1; 7 nucleotides agree with TRBD2. The CDR3 has 15 residues. CDR1 is SGHAT, CDR2 FQNNGV, per germline. J was trimmed by 8 bases and V by 5 bases; bases with no gene match: 12. The CDR3 is CASSLDPGGRDEQFF. The DNA of the CDR3 is TGTGCCAGCAGCCTCGACCCGGGGGGAAGGGATGAGCAGTTCTTC.